The 30 T cell receptor beta chains listed next were all sequenced from one sample in a study of blood T cell repertoires in COVID-19. Repertoires were generated with immunoSEQ multiplex PCR, while TCRdb's copy carries only in-frame clones and drops some. Here the sample spans roughly 380,000 clones, over 75% being singletons. The sample was peripheral blood. Every receptor here comes from a middle-aged woman with COVID-19, enrolled during active disease.

The gene calls are TRBV9 and TRBJ2-7, with 10 bases matching TRBD1. The CDR3 sequence is 15 residues long. Germline CDR1 SGDLS, CDR2 YYNGEE. After removal of 4 bases from V and 3 bases from J, the junction contained 7 bases not matched to a gene. CDR3 sequence: CASSKGGTGDYEQYF. CDR3 nucleotide sequence: TGTGCCAGCAGCAAGGGAGGGACAGGGGACTACGAGCAGTACTTC.

The chain combines TRBV24-1 with TRBJ2-2; D is perhaps TRBD2 (6 bases). CDR3 length: 17 residues. Trimming cost V 3 bases and J 1 base, with 14 bases left between them. Germline V gene lookup returns CDR1 KGHDR and CDR2 SFDVKD. CDR3 DNA: TGTGCCACCAGTGATGGACGGACTAATAAGAACACCGGGGAGCTGTTTTTT. It encodes CATSDGRTNKNTGELFF.

The chain links TRBV5-1 to TRBJ2-2; 9 nucleotides align to TRBD1. J lost 1 base, V lost 9 bases, and 7 bases had no gene match. Germline V CDR1 and CDR2: SGHRS, YFSETQ. The CDR3 runs to 15 residues. Here the CDR3 DNA reads TGCGCCACCACTCCGGGACAGGGGAACACCGGGGAGCTGTTTTTT. Protein product: CATTPGQGNTGELFF.

The rearrangement uses TRBV4-3 and TRBJ1-3; 7 bases fit TRBD1. The V gene's germline CDR1 is LGHNA and CDR2 YSLEER. V shed 4 bases and J 2 bases; nucleotides not matched to a gene: 2. This CDR3 contains 14 residues. The CDR3 sequence: CASSLGQAGNTIYF. DNA of the CDR3: TGCGCCAGCAGCCTAGGACAGGCTGGAAACACCATATATTTT.

The chain couples TRBV19 to TRBJ1-3, with D unclear. The CDR3 runs to 16 residues. Germline CDR1 and CDR2: LNHDA and SQIVND (reference sequence). Trimming shortened V by 1 base and J by 0 bases, and 10 bases separated the two germline ends. CDR3 bases: TGTGCCAGTAGTATAGGGCACCCCCGCTCTGGAAACACCATATATTTT. It is translated as CASSIGHPRSGNTIYF.

The sample holds one count of this clone. This CDR3 reads CASSLSGGTQYF. Here the CDR3 DNA reads TGTGCCAGCAGTTTGAGCGGGGGGACGCAGTATTTT. This sequence joins TRBV27 and TRBJ2-3; 9 bases line up with TRBD2. This CDR3 contains 12 residues. Germline-derived CDR1 and CDR2 are MNHEY and SMNVEV (reference sequence). V was clipped by 3 bases and J by 9 bases; unmatched bases: 1.

The chain is built from TRBV15 and TRBJ2-1; D might be TRBD2 (5 bases). The CDR3 contains 17 residues. CDR1 is LNHNV and CDR2 is YYDKDF in the germline V gene (reference sequence). The V and J ends lost 1 base and 3 bases respectively, with 16 bases between them. The CDR3 DNA reads TGTGCCACCAGCAGAGCTGAGGCTAGCCCTATCTACAATGAGCAGTTCTTC. Its translation is CATSRAEASPIYNEQFF.

V gene TRBV3-1 (or the pseudogene TRBV3-2) combines with J gene TRBJ1-1; maybe TRBD1 (6 bases). V gave up 6 bases and J gave up 5 bases, with 10 bases separating them. The germline CDR1 and CDR2 sequences are LGHDT and YNNKEL (reference sequence). The CDR3 runs to 12 residues. DNA for the CDR3: TGTGCCAGCAGACAGGGTGGAACTGAAGCTTTCTTT. Its translation is CASRQGGTEAFF.

V and J are TRBV5-4 and TRBJ1-4; D may be TRBD1 (5 bases). The CDR3 spans 15 residues. The V and J ends lost 2 bases and 8 bases respectively, with 16 bases between them. Germline V gene sequence: CDR1 SGHNT, CDR2 YYREEE (reference sequence). In DNA, the CDR3 is TGTGCCAGCAGCTTTAAAGACGGGGGTCGGGAAAAACTGTTTTTT. Amino acid sequence: CASSFKDGGREKLFF. Combining the CDR3 with reference TRBV5-4 and TRBJ1-4 gives the whole variable domain ETGVTQSPTHLIKTRGQQVTLRCSSQSGHNTVSWYQQALGQGPQFIFQYYREEENGRGNFPPRFSGLQFPNYSSELNVNALELDDSALYLCASSFKDGGREKLFFGSGTQLSVL.

The rearrangement joins TRBV15 to TRBJ1-3; D may be TRBD1 (5 bases). V was clipped by 4 bases and J by 4 bases, with 17 bases between them. Germline-derived CDR1 and CDR2 are LNHNV and YYDKDF (reference sequence). The CDR3 totals 16 residues. The CDR3: CATSITRAGWGNTIYF. The CDR3 DNA sequence: TGTGCCACCAGCATCACTCGGGCAGGGTGGGGAAACACCATATATTTT. Looking up the rest from reference TRBV15 and TRBJ1-3 gives the full variable domain: DAMVIQNPRYQVTQFGKPVTLSCSQTLNHNVMYWYQQKSSQAPKLLFHYYDKDFNNEADTPDNFQSRRPNTSFCFLDIRSPGLGDTAMYLCATSITRAGWGNTIYFGEGSWLTVV.

CDR3 DNA: TGTGCCTTTAGGGGCCTCAGCACAGATACGCAGTATTTT. Amino acids: CAFRGLSTDTQYF. This chain links TRBV30 with TRBJ2-3, with D possibly TRBD1 on 5 matching bases. Trimming removed 7 bases at V and 0 bases at J, with 11 bases between. Germline V lookup: CDR1 GTSNPN, CDR2 SVGIG (reference sequence). The CDR3 covers 13 residues.

V usage is TRBV5-1 and J usage is TRBJ2-5; possibly TRBD2 for D (6 bases). V gave up 3 bases and J gave up 5 bases, with 14 bases separating them. This CDR3 has 14 residues. Germline V lookup: CDR1 SGHRS, CDR2 YFSETQ. The CDR3 loop is CASSSWDSQETQYF. As DNA, the CDR3 is TGCGCCAGCAGCTCATGGGACTCGCAGGAGACCCAGTACTTC.

The rearrangement uses TRBV12-5 and TRBJ2-7; D ambiguous. Germline values: CDR1 LGHNT, CDR2 FRNRAP. This CDR3 has 14 residues. V gave up 0 bases and J gave up 1 base, with 7 bases separating them. CDR3 in DNA: TGTGCTAGTGGTTTGGTCCCCCTTTCCTACGAGCAGTACTTC. Its protein product is CASGLVPLSYEQYF.

V is TRBV15 and J is TRBJ1-6, with 8 bases that match TRBD1. Losses at the gene ends were 1 base for V and 6 bases for J; bases not matched to a gene: 8. The CDR3 length is 17 residues. The germline V gene encodes CDR1 LNHNV and CDR2 YYDKDF (reference sequence). The CDR3 sequence is CATSRVSGTGVNSPLHF. The CDR3 coding sequence is TGTGCCACCAGCAGAGTCTCGGGGACAGGAGTTAATTCACCCCTCCACTTT.

The chain links TRBV9 to TRBJ2-1, with 12 bases matching TRBD2. The CDR3 consists of 16 residues. Looked up from germline, CDR1 is SGDLS and CDR2 is YYNGEE. Trimming cost V 3 bases and J 5 bases; bases outside gene matches: 6. The CDR3, as DNA: TGTGCCAGCAGCGGACGGACTAGCGGGACCCACAATGAGCAGTTCTTC. It yields the protein CASSGRTSGTHNEQFF.

This clone has a handful of counts. The sample has other DNA sequences that encode this CDR3 too. The V and J genes are TRBV19 and TRBJ1-2; 8 nucleotides match TRBD1. The CDR3 length is 14 residues. The V gene's germline CDR1 is LNHDA and CDR2 SQIVND (reference sequence). J lost 4 bases, V lost 5 bases, and 6 bases had no gene match. Written as DNA, the CDR3 is TGTGCCAGTAGTGTCGGACAGGGAGGCTATGGCTACACCTTC. Protein product: CASSVGQGGYGYTF.

The gene calls are TRBV6-1 and TRBJ2-5, with D possibly TRBD1 on 5 matching bases. The CDR3 runs to 15 residues. Trimming stripped 1 base from V and 0 bases from J, with 9 bases between. Germline V gene sequence: CDR1 MNHNS, CDR2 SASEGT. In DNA, the CDR3 is TGTGCCAGCAGTGAAGGACAGTTGTACCAAGAGACCCAGTACTTC. Translating it yields CASSEGQLYQETQYF.

The chain couples TRBV28 to TRBJ1-3; D ambiguous. The CDR3 is 15 amino acids. Trimming shortened V by 3 bases and J by 2 bases, and 11 bases separated the two germline ends. Germline V gene data show CDR1 as MDHEN and CDR2 as SYDVKM. The CDR3 sequence is CASSFFQNTGNTIYF. The CDR3 region has the DNA TGTGCCAGCAGTTTCTTCCAGAATACTGGAAACACCATATATTTT.

The rearrangement links TRBV9 to TRBJ1-1, with D unclear. Trimming took off 2 bases at V and 4 bases at J, with 12 bases between the two ends. CDR1 and CDR2 from the germline V gene are SGDLS and YYNGEE. The CDR3 has 14 residues. The CDR3: CASSVRGSGTEAFF. The DNA for the CDR3 is TGTGCCAGCAGCGTTCGAGGCAGTGGCACTGAAGCTTTCTTT.

The chain uses TRBV28 and TRBJ1-1, with D perhaps TRBD1 (5 bases). The germline CDR1 and CDR2 sequences are MDHEN and SYDVKM. The CDR3 extends over 15 amino acids. V shed 5 bases and J shed 4 bases, with 17 bases lying between them. CDR3 sequence (DNA): TGTGCCAGCAGTCAACCGCGGGGGATGCGCACTGAAGCTTTCTTT. Its translation is CASSQPRGMRTEAFF.

The chain uses TRBV9 and TRBJ1-1, with TRBD1 matching over 8 bases. CDR1 SGDLS and CDR2 YYNGEE come from the germline V gene. CDR3 length: 14 amino acids. V shed 4 bases and J 4 bases; nucleotides not matched to a gene: 6. The CDR3 reads CASSFLTGGTEAFF. CDR3 sequence (DNA): TGTGCCAGCAGCTTTCTTACAGGGGGCACTGAAGCTTTCTTT.

The chain has TRBV4-3 and TRBJ2-2; tentatively, D is TRBD1 (5 bases). The CDR3 is 17 residues long. Germline V CDR1 and CDR2: LGHNA, YSLEER. V shed 1 base and J shed 6 bases, with 18 bases lying between them. The chain's CDR3 is CASSQGAGRGFAGELFF. CDR3 in DNA: TGCGCCAGCAGCCAAGGCGCCGGTAGGGGTTTTGCCGGGGAGCTGTTTTTT.

The sample holds one count of this clone. V gene TRBV29-1 combines with J gene TRBJ1-2; perhaps TRBD1 as D (5 bases). V lost 2 bases, J lost 3 bases, and 13 bases lay in between. CDR1 SQVTM and CDR2 ANQGSEA come from the germline V gene. The length of the CDR3 is 14 residues. CDR3 bases: TGCAGCGTTGAAAGGGGAGGGGTTGACTATGGCTACACCTTC. Translating it yields CSVERGGVDYGYTF.

CDR3 in DNA: TGTGCCGGCGGCGGACAGGGAAGTACCGGGGAGCTGTTTTTT. It is translated as CAGGGQGSTGELFF. V gene TRBV28 combines with J gene TRBJ2-2; 8 nucleotides align to TRBD1. CDR1 is MDHEN and CDR2 is SYDVKM in the germline V gene. Unmatched junction bases numbered 10, after V lost 11 bases and J lost 5 bases. This CDR3 comprises 14 residues.

V gene TRBV3-1 (or the pseudogene TRBV3-2) combines with J gene TRBJ1-5; TRBD1 matches at 9 bases. After removal of 4 bases from V and 7 bases from J, the junction contained 5 bases not matched to a gene. CDR3 length: 14 amino acids. CDR1 and CDR2 (germline): LGHDT, YNNKEL (reference sequence). The CDR3 coding sequence is TGTGCCAGCAGCCCCCGACAGGGGGTACAGCCCCAGCATTTT. Translating it yields CASSPRQGVQPQHF.

This chain joins TRBV28 and TRBJ1-6, with D possibly being TRBD1 (5 bases). This CDR3 comprises 15 residues. V was pared by 6 bases and J by 7 bases, with 16 bases between. The germline CDR1 and CDR2 sequences are MDHEN and SYDVKM. The CDR3 is CASSADGGSNSPLHF. The CDR3 region has the DNA TGTGCCAGCAGCGCAGACGGGGGGTCGAATTCACCCCTCCACTTT.

The CDR3 protein is CASSEGARTEAFF. CDR3 sequence (DNA): TGTGCCAGCAGCGAGGGGGCAAGGACTGAAGCTTTCTTT. The rearrangement joins TRBV9 to TRBJ1-1, with 7 positions matching TRBD1. This CDR3 spans 13 amino acids. V shed 3 bases, J shed 5 bases, and the junction held 4 bases outside the gene matches. Germline CDR1 and CDR2: SGDLS and YYNGEE.

Here the CDR3 DNA reads TGTGCCAGCTCACCCCGGGAGGGCTACGAGCAGTACTTC. Translated, it gives CASSPREGYEQYF. This chain uses TRBV18 with TRBJ2-7, with 8 bases aligning to TRBD2. J gave up 3 bases and V 3 bases, and 1 base lay outside the gene matches. Germline loops: CDR1 KGHSH, CDR2 LQKENI. The CDR3 is 13 amino acids. Full variable domain (remainder filled in from reference TRBV18 and TRBJ2-7): NAGVMQNPRHLVRRRGQEARLRCSPMKGHSHVYWYRQLPEEGLKFMVYLQKENIIDESGMPKERFSAEFPKEGPSILRIQQVVRGDSAAYFCASSPREGYEQYFGPGTRLTVT.

The chain couples TRBV4-3 to TRBJ1-2; the match to TRBD1 covers 7 bases. J was trimmed by 0 bases and V by 4 bases; bases with no gene match: 5. The CDR3 is 15 residues long. CDR1 and CDR2 from the germline V gene are LGHNA and YSLEER. DNA for the CDR3: TGCGCCAGCAGCCGCACAGGGGTTTCTAACTATGGCTACACCTTC. Translated, it gives CASSRTGVSNYGYTF.

The chain combines TRBV4-1 with TRBJ2-1; no definite D call. Looked up from germline, CDR1 is MGHRA and CDR2 is YSYEKL. This CDR3 contains 13 residues. The V gene lost 3 bases and the J gene lost 9 bases, with 12 bases spanning the gap. The CDR3 spells CASSQERRGEQFF. In nucleotides, the CDR3 is TGCGCCAGCAGCCAGGAGAGGCGCGGTGAGCAGTTCTTC.